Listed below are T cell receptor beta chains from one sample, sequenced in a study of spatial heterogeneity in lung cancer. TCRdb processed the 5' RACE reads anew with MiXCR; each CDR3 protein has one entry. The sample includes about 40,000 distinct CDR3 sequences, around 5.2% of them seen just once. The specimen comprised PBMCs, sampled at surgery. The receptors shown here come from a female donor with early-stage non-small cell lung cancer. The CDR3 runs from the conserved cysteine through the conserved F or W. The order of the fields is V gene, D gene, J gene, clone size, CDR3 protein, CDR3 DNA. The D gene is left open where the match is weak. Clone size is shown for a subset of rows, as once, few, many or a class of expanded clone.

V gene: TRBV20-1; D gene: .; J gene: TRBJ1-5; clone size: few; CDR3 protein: CSATIGSNQPQHF; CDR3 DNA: TGCAGTGCTACCATAGGTAGCAATCAGCCCCAGCATTTT
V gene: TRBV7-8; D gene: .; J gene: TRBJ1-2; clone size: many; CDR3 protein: CASSLGTGLGGYTF; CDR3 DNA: TGTGCCAGCAGCCTGGGGACCGGGTTGGGCGGCTACACCTTC
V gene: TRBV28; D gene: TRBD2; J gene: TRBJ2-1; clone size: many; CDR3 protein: CASSSLAGVNNEQFF; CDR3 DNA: TGTGCCAGCAGTTCACTAGCGGGGGTTAACAATGAGCAGTTCTTC
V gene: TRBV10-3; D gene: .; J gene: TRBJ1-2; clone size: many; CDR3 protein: CAISLQGRDGYTF; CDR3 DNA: TGTGCCATCAGTCTTCAGGGGCGGGATGGCTACACCTTC
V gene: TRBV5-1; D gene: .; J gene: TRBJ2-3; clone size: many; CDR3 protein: CASSLLPGDTQYF; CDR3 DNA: TGCGCCAGCAGCTTGCTCCCTGGGGATACGCAGTATTTT
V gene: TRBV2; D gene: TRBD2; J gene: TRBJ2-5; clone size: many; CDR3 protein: CASNGLAGETQYF; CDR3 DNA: TGTGCCAGCAATGGACTAGCCGGGGAGACCCAGTACTTC
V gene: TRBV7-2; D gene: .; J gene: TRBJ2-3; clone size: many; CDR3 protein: CASSSPPGQDTQYF; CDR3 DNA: TGTGCCAGCAGCTCCCCTCCAGGGCAAGATACGCAGTATTTT
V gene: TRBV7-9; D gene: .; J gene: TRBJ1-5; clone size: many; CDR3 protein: CASSFWTGVGNQPQHF; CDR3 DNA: TGTGCCAGCAGCTTCTGGACGGGGGTTGGCAATCAGCCCCAGCATTTT
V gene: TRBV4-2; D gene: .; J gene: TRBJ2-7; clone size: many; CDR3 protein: CASSQRGIHEQYF; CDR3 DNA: TGTGCCAGCAGCCAAAGGGGGATCCACGAGCAGTACTTC
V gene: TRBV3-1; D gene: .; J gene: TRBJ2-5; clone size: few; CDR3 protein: CASSHLTLQETQYF; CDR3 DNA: TGTGCCAGCAGCCACTTGACACTACAAGAGACCCAGTACTTC
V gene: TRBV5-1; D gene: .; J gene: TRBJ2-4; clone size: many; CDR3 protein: CASSLSMVGIQYF; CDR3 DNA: TGCGCCAGCAGCTTGTCGATGGTTGGCATTCAGTACTTC
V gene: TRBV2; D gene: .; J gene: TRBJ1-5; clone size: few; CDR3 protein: CASSLQRDQPQHF; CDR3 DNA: TGTGCCAGCAGTCTTCAGCGAGATCAGCCCCAGCATTTT
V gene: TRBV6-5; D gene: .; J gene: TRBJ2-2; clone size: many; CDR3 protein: CASSPGYNTGELFF; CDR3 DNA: TGTGCCAGCAGTCCGGGCTACAACACCGGGGAGCTGTTTTTT
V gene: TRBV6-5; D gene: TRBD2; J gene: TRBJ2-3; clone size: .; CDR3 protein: CATPSGEKADTQYF; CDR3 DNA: TGTGCCACCCCTAGCGGGGAGAAGGCAGATACGCAGTATTTT
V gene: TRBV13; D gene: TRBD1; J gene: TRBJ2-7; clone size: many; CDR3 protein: CASSFGTATSLHGDEQYF; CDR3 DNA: TGTGCCAGCAGCTTTGGGACAGCTACCAGCCTACATGGGGACGAGCAGTACTTC
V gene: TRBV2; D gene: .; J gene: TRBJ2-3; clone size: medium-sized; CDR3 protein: CASSSGTFTQYF; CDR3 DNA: TGTGCCAGCAGCTCTGGCACCTTTACGCAGTATTTT
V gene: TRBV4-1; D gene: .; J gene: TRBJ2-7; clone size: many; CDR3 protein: CASSQGSSYEQYF; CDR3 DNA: TGCGCCAGCAGCCAGGGGTCGTCCTACGAGCAGTACTTC